This T cell receptor (beta chain) was recovered during a study of beta chain features in type 1 diabetes (dated by TCRdb to the late 2010s). Context from the whole study: No differences in mean age, gender distribution, total cell number or subset yield were found between patients and healthy donors. Regulatory and stem cell-like memory subsets were obtained from only 8 patients and about 8 healthy donors, while naive and central memory subsets were obtained from all 30 or so donors. The study compared TCRB repertoires of sorted circulating CD4+ T cell subsets between recently diagnosed type 1 diabetes patients and matched healthy donors. A total of 85 million to 140 million sorted cells were examined across all samples, and the number of cells per subset was strongly correlated with RNA yield.

All of the isolated RNA was reverse transcribed with the High Capacity cDNA Reverse Transcription Kit, so expressed TCRB transcripts were sequenced. Deep immunoSEQ sequencing was applied to naive, central memory and regulatory T cell samples, giving an average of about 3.57 million total reads per sample. After sorted cells were lysed in RLT buffer, RNA was extracted with DNase-treated RNeasy Micro or Mini kits, with the choice depending on cell number. To prevent cross-contamination, every cell subset was processed on its own, while patient and healthy donor samples were processed together. The immunoSEQ multiplex PCR was used to amplify TCRB sequences from cDNA, yielding 87-bp fragments that span the CDR3 region. Sequencing of the amplicons was done on the Illumina HiSeq platform. Under the source paper's analysis protocol: Synthetic template baselines were used to correct PCR bias computationally, reads within Hamming distance 2 were collapsed together, and singletons that could not be merged were discarded. By aligning reads against IMGT, V, D and J genes, CDR3 length, and insertions or deletions at six rearrangement sites were assigned. Clonotype counts were normalized to sorted cell number within each subset before computing true diversity and Gini coefficients with the tcR R package. The overlap coefficient, calculated on TCRB nucleotide sequences, was used to measure repertoire sharing. Held by TCRdb, this immuneACCESS table contains in-frame sequences only and omits some clones. Under half of the omission traces to an unresolved V gene where checked; the cause of the rest is unknown. That table supplies the V and J calls and clone size; D and trimming were determined from the DNA. The sample table lists around 320,000 clones, about 15% of them with a count of one. Of the sample, approximately 7% falls within the top ten clones.

Each donor gave one peripheral blood draw, averaging roughly 120 mL, which was collected into heparinised tubes. A BD FACSAria II was used to sort naive, central memory, regulatory and stem cell-like memory CD4+ T cells with a panel that included CD45RO, CCR7, CD25, CD127, CD95 and CD27. All sorted populations exceeded 95% purity. PBMCs were separated immediately by Lymphoprep density gradient centrifugation and were stained directly, without being cultured. So that batch effects would be minimized, each experiment stained and sorted samples in pairs, pairing one healthy donor with one patient. V is cut by 3 bases and J by 2 bases, and the space between the germline ends is 15 bases. The CDR3 has 16 amino acids, counting the end cysteine and phenylalanine. Just the 48-base CDR3 DNA is kept, in frame starting at base 1. Taken from the germline V gene (reference sequence), the CDR1 and CDR2 loops are LNHDA and SQIVND.

What the authors observed across the whole study: Because cDNA was sequenced instead of genomic DNA, activated cells with high expression could be over-represented, although the groups did not differ in activation or CD3 levels. The naive, central memory and regulatory TCRB repertoires appeared to resemble one another more closely among patients than among healthy donors. Because small numbers of individuals were included in the HLA sub-analyses, any influence of HLA type on TCRB rearrangement was left unresolved. PCR might favor shorter templates, but patient and control samples were amplified and corrected together, so any skew would affect both groups equally. Type 1 diabetes patients showed a moderate but significant shortening of TCRB CDR3 length in all four CD4+ subsets. At VDJ recombination sites, type 1 diabetes patients had fewer insertions and more deleted nucleotides, which implies abnormalities in thymic rearrangement.

This clone was counted only a few times. Its cognate antigen has yet to be identified. Base qualities were left out, and no much larger clone turns up one base away. The sample comprised central memory CD4+ T cells from blood. The V and J genes are TRBV19 and TRBJ2-3; the D gene cannot be named for sure. The origin of this receptor is a man in his thirties or forties in good health. The CDR3 here reads CASSISFERHTDTQYF. The base sequence is TGTGCCAGTAGTATCTCCTTCGAGCGCCACACAGATACGCAGTATTTT.